The 25 T cell receptor beta chains listed next were all sequenced from one sample in a study of human T cells and chemical hapten exposure. Documented time point: pre-sensitization, week 0. Noted treatment: therapeutic diphenylcyclopropenone sensitization with weekly scalp DPC. One entry per CDR3 protein results from TCRdb running MiXCR on the RACE reads. The table lists some 90,000 distinct CDR3 sequences, around 8.8% of them singletons. This sample comprised whole blood, obtained in connection with sensitization to the hapten diphenylcyclopropenone (DPC). The source of these receptors is a man aged 40-49 years with alopecia areata. Some clones in this sample may be carry-over from other donors' samples.

This clonotype was detected ten times or more. The J gene is TRBJ1-2, the V gene TRBV14; D remains unclear. Germline V gene data show CDR1 as SGHDN and CDR2 as FVKESK. V was cut by 1 base and J by 5 bases, with 8 bases left in between. This CDR3 comprises 13 residues. CDR3 loop: CASSQGVEYGYTF. CDR3 coding DNA: TGTGCCAGCAGCCAAGGGGTAGAGTATGGCTACACCTTC.

In its sample, this clonotype was seen a few times. This chain connects TRBV20-1 to TRBJ1-5; D is perhaps TRBD1 (5 bases). Germline V gives CDR1 DFQATT, CDR2 SNEGSKA (reference sequence). This CDR3 has 15 amino acids. The V gene lost 5 bases and the J gene lost 0 bases, with 14 bases spanning the gap. CDR3: CSAAGISYSNQPQHF. In DNA, the CDR3 is TGCAGTGCTGCAGGGATCAGCTATAGCAATCAGCCCCAGCATTTT.

This clonotype was observed a handful of times. This rearrangement joins TRBV6-1 to TRBJ2-7; 9 bases line up with TRBD2. Per germline, CDR1 MNHNS and CDR2 SASEGT. The ends lost 6 bases at V and 2 bases at J; junction bases unmatched: 5. This CDR3 spans 14 amino acids. The CDR3 region is CASRAGTSTYEQYF. CDR3 bases: TGTGCCAGCAGGGCCGGGACTAGCACCTACGAGCAGTACTTC.

Remarks on this clonotype: A much larger clone differs from this one at a single base, so this may be a read error. The chain uses TRBV29-1 and TRBJ1-2, with TRBD1 matching 9 bases. CDR1 is SQVTM, CDR2 ANQGSEA, per germline. The CDR3 covers 13 residues. CDR3 amino acids: CSAGGTGLDGYNF. CDR3 coding DNA: TGCAGCGCTGGCGGGACAGGGTTGGATGGCTACAACTTC.

The table lists this clonotype with many counts. The rearrangement links TRBV14 to TRBJ2-3, with 14 bases lining up with TRBD2. The V gene end was trimmed by 1 base and the J gene end by 8 bases; junction bases not matched to a gene: 8. The germline CDR1 and CDR2 sequences are SGHDN and FVKESK. The length of the CDR3 is 17 residues. The CDR3 loop is CASSQVGLAGGGVTQYF. CDR3 bases: TGTGCCAGCAGCCAAGTTGGACTAGCGGGAGGTGGTGTTACGCAGTATTTT.

This clonotype was counted a few times. V usage is TRBV14 and J usage is TRBJ2-1; 9 bases agree with TRBD2. The CDR3 is 16 amino acids. CDR1 is SGHDN and CDR2 is FVKESK in the germline V gene. The V gene end was trimmed by 3 bases and the J gene end by 0 bases; junction bases not matched to a gene: 3. CDR3 sequence reads: CASSHHSGSSYNEQFF. CDR3 bases: TGTGCCAGCAGCCACCATAGCGGGAGCTCCTACAATGAGCAGTTCTTC. Using reference TRBV14 and TRBJ2-1 for the parts outside the CDR3, the full variable domain is EAGVTQFPSHSVIEKGQTVTLRCDPISGHDNLYWYRRVMGKEIKFLLHFVKESKQDESGMPNNRFLAERTGGTYSTLKVQPAELEDSGVYFCASSHHSGSSYNEQFFGPGTRLTVL.

This clonotype has a handful of counts. The CDR3 sequence: CASQGGGNEQFF. The CDR3 DNA is TGTGCCAGCCAGGGTGGGGGCAATGAGCAGTTCTTC. The genes are TRBV6-5 and TRBJ2-1; possibly TRBD1 or TRBD2 for D (5 bases each). Germline V gene sequence: CDR1 MNHEY, CDR2 SVGAGI. Deletions cut 8 bases from V and 6 bases from J, with 11 bases between. This CDR3 is built from 12 residues.

This chain links TRBV29-1 with TRBJ2-1, with D unclear. Germline V gene lookup returns CDR1 SQVTM and CDR2 ANQGSEA. The CDR3 covers 12 residues. V lost 1 base and J 7 bases, leaving 8 bases between the germline ends. DNA for the CDR3: TGCAGCGTTGAAGGCGCCTCGAATGAGCAGTTCTTC. This codes for CSVEGASNEQFF.

This clonotype has just a few counts. J is TRBJ2-1 and V is TRBV7-9, with 7 bases fitting TRBD1. This CDR3 has 16 amino acids. Germline trimming cut 5 bases from V and 2 bases from J; bases unmatched to any gene: 9. Germline values: CDR1 SEHNR, CDR2 FQNEAQ (reference sequence). The CDR3: CASSPVRDRAYNEQFF. CDR3 nucleotides: TGTGCCAGCAGCCCTGTCCGGGACAGAGCCTACAATGAGCAGTTCTTC. Supplemented by reference TRBV7-9 and TRBJ2-1, the full variable domain reads DTGVSQNPRHKITKRGQNVTFRCDPISEHNRLYWYRQTLGQGPEFLTYFQNEAQLEKSRLLSDRFSAERPKGSFSTLEIQRTEQGDSAMYLCASSPVRDRAYNEQFFGPGTRLTVL.

This clonotype appeared a few times. V and J are TRBV24-1 and TRBJ2-5, with TRBD2 matching over 7 bases. The CDR3 totals 15 residues. Per the germline V gene, CDR1 is KGHDR and CDR2 is SFDVKD. J lost 0 bases, V lost 6 bases, and 6 bases had no gene match. CDR3: CATSSSGRYQETQYF. The CDR3 region has the DNA TGTGCCACCAGTTCTAGCGGACGATACCAAGAGACCCAGTACTTC.

This clonotype was seen ten or more times. The V gene is TRBV6-2 or TRBV6-3, the J gene TRBJ1-5; D gene ambiguous. CDR3 length: 12 residues. Germline CDR1 is MNHEY and CDR2 is SVGEGT. Trimming shortened V by 8 bases and J by 3 bases, and 8 bases separated the two germline ends. CDR3 DNA: TGTGCCAGCCGGGGTCCCAATCAGCCCCAGCATTTT. Protein product: CASRGPNQPQHF.

This clonotype has a handful of counts. The V call is TRBV11-3, the J call TRBJ2-2; a possible D gene is TRBD2 (6 bases). The V end was cut by 1 base, the J end by 5 bases, with 17 bases between. Germline V gives CDR1 SGHNT, CDR2 YENEEA. The CDR3 runs 17 residues. CDR3 loop: CASSLGPAGLKTGELFF. CDR3 bases: TGTGCCAGCAGCTTAGGGCCTGCGGGACTCAAAACCGGGGAGCTGTTTTTT.

This sequence joins TRBV20-1 and TRBJ2-7; the D gene could be TRBD1 or TRBD2 (5 bases each). In germline, CDR1 is DFQATT, CDR2 SNEGSKA (reference sequence). This CDR3 contains 14 residues. Trimming shortened V by 5 bases and J by 5 bases, and 19 bases separated the two germline ends. CDR3 residues: CSAQRDGNEDEQYF. CDR3 nucleotides: TGCAGTGCTCAAAGGGACGGTAATGAGGACGAGCAGTACTTC.

This clonotype was picked up many times. The V call is TRBV14, the J call TRBJ1-5; no clear D gene. Trimming cost V 5 bases and J 9 bases, with 14 bases left between them. The V gene's germline CDR1 is SGHDN and CDR2 FVKESK. The CDR3 spans 13 residues. The CDR3 nucleotides are TGTGCCAGCAGCTTACAAACGGGGATGCCCCAGCATTTT. Translated: CASSLQTGMPQHF.

The count of this clonotype is one. The J gene is TRBJ2-7, the V gene TRBV5-1; D possibly corresponds to TRBD2 (8 bases). The CDR3 is 15 amino acids. Trimming took off 4 bases at V and 5 bases at J, with 19 bases between the two ends. Germline CDR1 SGHRS, CDR2 YFSETQ. Written as DNA, the CDR3 is TGCGCCAGCAGCCTTCGGGAGGGGGCGCTGGACGAGCAGTACTTC. It is translated as CASSLREGALDEQYF.

V is TRBV6-6 and J is TRBJ2-5; D may correspond to TRBD1 or TRBD2 (6 bases each). V dropped 0 bases and J dropped 4 bases, with 15 bases sitting between them. There are 16 residues in the CDR3. Germline V CDR1 and CDR2: MNHNY, SVGAGI (reference sequence). CDR3 protein: CASSYSGGRERETQYF. CDR3 bases: TGTGCCAGCAGTTACTCCGGGGGCAGGGAAAGAGAGACCCAGTACTTC.

In its sample, this clonotype was seen a few times. The gene calls are TRBV12-3 or TRBV12-4 and TRBJ1-1; 10 nucleotides align to TRBD1. This CDR3 is 15 amino acids long. V dropped 3 bases and J dropped 3; count of bases not matched to a gene: 4. This chain's CDR3 is CASSFWDRGHTEAFF. The CDR3 region has the DNA TGTGCCAGCAGTTTTTGGGACAGGGGACACACTGAAGCTTTCTTT.

The sample holds a few counts of this clonotype. The rearrangement links TRBV6-5 to TRBJ2-4; 11 bases are shared with TRBD2. This CDR3 contains 16 residues. V lost 8 bases, J lost 1 base, and 7 bases stayed unmatched. Germline V gene lookup returns CDR1 MNHEY and CDR2 SVGAGI. CDR3 residues: CASVLAGGGAKNIQYF. The CDR3 nucleotides are TGTGCCAGCGTTCTAGCGGGAGGAGGGGCCAAAAACATTCAGTACTTC.

This clonotype was observed a few times. The CDR3 sequence is CASSEAVVDIQYF. As DNA, the CDR3 is TGTGCCAGCAGTGAGGCCGTGGTAGACATTCAGTACTTC. The chain couples TRBV6-6 to TRBJ2-4, with D uncertain. V was shortened by 5 bases and J by 8 bases, with 13 bases between the two germline ends. Per the germline V gene, CDR1 is MNHNY and CDR2 is SVGAGI (reference sequence). CDR3 length equals 13 residues.

This CDR3 is CAWSVQWTEAFF. The CDR3, as DNA: TGTGCCTGGAGTGTACAGTGGACTGAAGCTTTCTTT. The chain has TRBV30 and TRBJ1-1; D is unclear. The V gene lost 0 bases and the J gene lost 5 bases, with 7 bases spanning the gap. The CDR3 covers 12 residues. The germline V gene encodes CDR1 GTSNPN and CDR2 SVGIG (reference sequence).

This clonotype was seen many times. The CDR3: CASSPGGVSETQYF. In DNA form, the CDR3 reads TGTGCCAGCAGCCCCGGAGGGGTCTCAGAGACCCAGTACTTC. The chain links TRBV28 to TRBJ2-5, with TRBD2 as a possible D gene (6 bases). Per germline, CDR1 MDHEN and CDR2 SYDVKM. The CDR3 is 14 residues long. Trimming removed 6 bases at V and 4 bases at J, with 15 bases between.

This clonotype was counted only a few times. The chain recombines TRBV24-1 with TRBJ2-1; 10 positions match TRBD2. The junction had 3 bases not matched to a gene; V was cut back by 0 bases and J by 2 bases. CDR1 and CDR2 from the germline V gene are KGHDR and SFDVKD. The CDR3 length is 17 residues. In nucleotides, the CDR3 is TGTGCCACCAGTGATTTGGCTAGCGGGAGCCCCTACAATGAGCAGTTCTTC. It specifies CATSDLASGSPYNEQFF.

This clonotype was found a few times. Here the CDR3 DNA reads TGCGCCAGCAGCCAAGATAAACTAGCGGGACCTGGGGATACGCAGTATTTT. This translates into CASSQDKLAGPGDTQYF. The chain carries TRBV4-1 and TRBJ2-3; 10 nucleotides align to TRBD2. With 0 bases clipped from V and 6 bases from J, the junction kept 9 bases outside the gene matches. This CDR3 contains 17 residues. Per germline, CDR1 MGHRA and CDR2 YSYEKL.

Points on this clonotype: The junction departs from the called germline gene at one end, perhaps through a read error. The chain employs TRBV24-1 and TRBJ2-2, with 8 bases identical to TRBD2. The CDR3 consists of 13 residues. Germline assignment: CDR1 KGHDR and CDR2 SFDVKD. CDR3 sequence: CATSLGLAGELSF. CDR3 bases: TGTGCCACCAGCTTAGGACTAGCCGGGGAGCTGTCTTTT.

The sample holds a few counts of this clonotype. In nucleotides, the CDR3 is TGCAGCGTGAATTCGGGGGGAGAACCGTACAATGAGCAGTTCTTC. Amino acid sequence: CSVNSGGEPYNEQFF. The chain couples TRBV29-1 to TRBJ2-1, with 7 bases identical to TRBD2. Germline V gene sequence: CDR1 SQVTM, CDR2 ANQGSEA. The CDR3 has 15 residues. After removal of 6 bases from V and 4 bases from J, the junction contained 12 bases not matched to a gene.